The 17 T cell receptor beta chains below were found in one sample sequenced in a study of blood T cells in healthy people across ages (dated by TCRdb to 2013 to 2016). Libraries came from 5' RACE. The instrument was an Illumina HiSeq 2500. A second PCR of about 6 to 11 cycles was run with a J-beta primer mix and a sample-barcoded 5' primer. TCRdb handled the public reads itself, with Q25 trimming in fastp and clone calling in MiXCR, and kept productive beta chains. Entries that share a CDR3 protein sequence are merged under the most common genes and DNA. The sample has about 1.6 million distinct CDR3 sequences on record, roughly 32% of them singletons. The top ten clonotypes cover approximately 10% of the sample. Sample: blood. These receptors were obtained from a young woman in good health.

The J gene is TRBJ2-1, the V gene TRBV4-1; D not resolved. CDR1 is MGHRA, CDR2 YSYEKL, per germline. The CDR3 runs to 13 residues. V shed 0 bases and J shed 13 bases, with 13 bases lying between them. The DNA for the CDR3 is TGCGCCAGCAGCCAAGATCCAGGAGAGACCCAGTTCTTC. Translation: CASSQDPGETQFF.

The V gene is TRBV12-3 or TRBV12-4, the J gene TRBJ1-4, with 7 bases fitting TRBD1. With 6 bases clipped from V and 8 bases from J, the junction kept 12 bases outside the gene matches. The CDR3 is made up of 15 amino acids. CDR3 loop: CASSPRQGGSEKLFF. CDR3 nucleotides: TGTGCCAGCAGCCCCCGACAGGGCGGAAGCGAAAAACTGTTTTTT.

The chain has TRBV3-1 and TRBJ1-4, with D unclear. The V gene's germline CDR1 is LGHDT and CDR2 YNNKEL (reference sequence). CDR3 length: 14 amino acids. With 4 bases removed from V and 8 bases from J, the gap between germline ends came to 14 bases. For the CDR3, the DNA is TGTGCCAGCAGCCTGACCGAATCCCCCGAAAAACTGTTTTTT. Amino acid sequence: CASSLTESPEKLFF. The variable domain in full, completed from reference TRBV3-1 and TRBJ1-4, reads DTAVSQTPKYLVTQMGNDKSIKCEQNLGHDTMYWYKQDSKKFLKIMFSYNNKELIINETVPNRFSPKSPDKAHLNLHINSLELGDSAVYFCASSLTESPEKLFFGSGTQLSVL.

The J gene is TRBJ2-3, the V gene TRBV6-5, with D perhaps matching TRBD1 or TRBD2 (5 bases each). The V and J ends lost 6 bases and 0 bases respectively, with 16 bases between them. Germline V gene data show CDR1 as MNHEY and CDR2 as SVGAGI. The CDR3 has 16 residues. The DNA for the CDR3 is TGTGCCAGCAGGCCAGCCGGGACCCTTAGCACAGATACGCAGTATTTT. Its translation: CASRPAGTLSTDTQYF.

This clonotype was observed once. The chain links TRBV7-9 to TRBJ2-2, with 7 positions matching TRBD2. The CDR3 spans 16 residues. Looked up from germline, CDR1 is SEHNR and CDR2 is FQNEAQ (reference sequence). Trimming removed 4 bases from V and 1 base from J; junction bases left unmatched: 6. Written as DNA, the CDR3 is TGTGCCAGCAGCTCCTATCCTAGCGGGAACACCGGGGAGCTGTTTTTT. Translating gives CASSSYPSGNTGELFF.

The CDR3 nucleotides are TGCAGTGCGCCCCGGAGCGGGTGGGGTGAAAAACTGTTTTTT. It specifies CSAPRSGWGEKLFF. The chain has TRBV20-1 and TRBJ1-4; D is unresolved. Germline loops: CDR1 DFQATT, CDR2 SNEGSKA (reference sequence). CDR3 length: 14 amino acids. Between the trimmed V and J ends, which lost 6 bases and 7 bases, there was a span of 18 bases.

The chain is built from TRBV28 and TRBJ1-2, with 7 nucleotides matching TRBD1. With 6 bases clipped from V and 8 bases from J, the junction kept 9 bases outside the gene matches. This CDR3 has 13 amino acids. Germline V gene data show CDR1 as MDHEN and CDR2 as SYDVKM. CDR3 DNA: TGTGCCAGCAGCGAACGACAGGGCCCCGGCTACACCTTC. This codes for CASSERQGPGYTF.

The V gene is TRBV20-1, the J gene TRBJ1-5; D unclear. This CDR3 comprises 12 residues. V was pared by 8 bases and J by 0 bases, with 8 bases between. Germline V lookup: CDR1 DFQATT, CDR2 SNEGSKA (reference sequence). The CDR3 bases are TGCAGTTGTAGACCTAGCAATCAGCCCCAGCATTTT. Translation: CSCRPSNQPQHF.

Of note for this clonotype: Sequence at one end of the junction differs from germline and may be a read error. V and J are TRBV7-3 and TRBJ2-3, with TRBD2 identical over 12 bases. This CDR3 comprises 16 residues. Germline CDR1 and CDR2: SGHTA and FQGTGA. CDR3 nucleotide sequence: TGTGCCAACAGCTACACTAGCGGGAGGTCCCCAGATACGCAGTATTTT. Translated: CANSYTSGRSPDTQYF.

As for this clonotype: A junction end diverges from the germline sequence, so it may reflect a read error. The chain uses TRBV4-1 and TRBJ2-7; TRBD2 agrees at 7 bases. Per the germline V gene, CDR1 is MGHRA and CDR2 is YSYEKL. The CDR3 length is 15 residues. The CDR3 DNA reads TGCGCCCGCAGCCAAGTGTTAGCGGGCCCCTACGAGCAGTACTTC. It translates to CARSQVLAGPYEQYF.

The rearrangement links TRBV6-2 or TRBV6-3 to TRBJ1-1; D call uncertain. Trimming shortened V by 6 bases and J by 6 bases, and 17 bases separated the two germline ends. CDR3 size: 14 residues. Germline V lookup: CDR1 MNHEY, CDR2 SVGEGT. The CDR3 is CASRLRPERAEAFF. DNA of the CDR3: TGTGCCAGCAGGTTAAGACCCGAACGGGCTGAAGCTTTCTTT.

V and J are TRBV20-1 and TRBJ2-1; perhaps TRBD2 as D (6 bases). Per the germline V gene, CDR1 is DFQATT and CDR2 is SNEGSKA (reference sequence). Trimming pared 1 base from V and 4 bases from J, leaving 20 bases between. The CDR3 covers 17 residues. CDR3 sequence (DNA): TGCAGTGCTAGAGTAGAGTTACGGGACTTCAGATACAATGAGCAGTTCTTC. The encoded protein is CSARVELRDFRYNEQFF.

The chain recombines TRBV6-1 with TRBJ1-2, with D possibly matching TRBD1 (5 bases). The CDR3 length is 12 residues. CDR1 and CDR2 from the germline V gene are MNHNS and SASEGT. Trimming cost V 3 bases and J 7 bases, with 9 bases left between them. CDR3 sequence (DNA): TGTGCCAGCAGTGATCCGGGGCCTGGCTACACCTTC. It yields the protein CASSDPGPGYTF.

This clonotype has only a few counts. The V gene is TRBV15, the J gene TRBJ1-4, with D possibly TRBD1 on 6 matching bases. The germline gives CDR1 LNHNV, CDR2 YYDKDF (reference sequence). The CDR3 length is 16 residues. The germline V and J ends were trimmed by 0 bases and 5 bases, with 13 bases remaining between them. CDR3 protein: CATSRDHGGSNEKLFF. The DNA of the CDR3 is TGTGCCACCAGCAGAGATCACGGGGGCAGCAATGAAAAACTGTTTTTT. The full variable domain, completed using reference TRBV15 and TRBJ1-4, is DAMVIQNPRYQVTQFGKPVTLSCSQTLNHNVMYWYQQKSSQAPKLLFHYYDKDFNNEADTPDNFQSRRPNTSFCFLDIRSPGLGDTAMYLCATSRDHGGSNEKLFFGSGTQLSVL.

This clonotype has at least ten counts. The chain is built from TRBV20-1 and TRBJ2-3, with TRBD2 identical over 9 bases. From germline, CDR1 is DFQATT and CDR2 SNEGSKA (reference sequence). Trimming removed 3 bases from V and 4 bases from J; junction bases left unmatched: 11. This CDR3 comprises 16 residues. CDR3 nucleotide sequence: TGCAGTGCTAGGGGATGGACTAGCGAGACCCCAGATACGCAGTATTTT. This gives the protein CSARGWTSETPDTQYF.

Ten or more counts support this clonotype. V is TRBV11-2 and J is TRBJ2-5; no clear D gene. This CDR3 is 13 amino acids long. The germline gives CDR1 SGHAT, CDR2 FQNNGV. Trimming removed 5 bases from V and 7 bases from J, with 14 bases in between. CDR3 DNA: TGTGCCAGCAGCGGGTCCGGGTCGGGGACCCAGTACTTC. Protein sequence: CASSGSGSGTQYF.

In its sample, this clonotype was seen a few times. The chain uses TRBV2 and TRBJ2-7; D gene ambiguous. This CDR3 spans 13 amino acids. The germline V and J ends were trimmed by 1 base and 5 bases, with 9 bases remaining between them. Germline V CDR1 and CDR2: SNHLY, FYNNEI. Here the CDR3 reads CASSEENYHEQYF. The CDR3 DNA follows: TGTGCCAGCAGTGAAGAAAACTACCACGAGCAGTACTTC.